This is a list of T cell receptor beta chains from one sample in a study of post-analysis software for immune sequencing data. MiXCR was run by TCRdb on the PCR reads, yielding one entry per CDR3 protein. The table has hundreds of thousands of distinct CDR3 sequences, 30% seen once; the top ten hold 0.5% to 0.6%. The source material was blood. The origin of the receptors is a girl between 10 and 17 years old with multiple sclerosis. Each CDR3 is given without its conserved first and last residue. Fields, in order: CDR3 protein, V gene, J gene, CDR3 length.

CDR3: ASSLFGEETQY
V: TRBV5-1
J: TRBJ2-5
length: 11

CDR3: ASSYSMAVSSETQY
V: TRBV6-5
J: TRBJ2-5
length: 14

CDR3: ASGFGTGGADTQY
V: TRBV12-5
J: TRBJ2-3
length: 13

CDR3: SAEGVGGGQETQY
V: TRBV20-1
J: TRBJ2-5
length: 13

CDR3: SVGGGWGSNQPQH
V: TRBV29-1
J: TRBJ1-5
length: 13

CDR3: ASSPSNSYSGANVLT
V: TRBV18
J: TRBJ2-6
length: 15

CDR3: SAMDRGQLYEQY
V: TRBV20-1
J: TRBJ2-7
length: 12

CDR3: ASSTGQDLYEQY
V: TRBV6-5
J: TRBJ2-7
length: 12

CDR3: ASSSTGRLYGYT
V: TRBV28
J: TRBJ1-2
length: 12

CDR3: ASSGTGTGNTEAF
V: TRBV5-1
J: TRBJ1-1
length: 13

CDR3: SVRGLAGGETQY
V: TRBV29-1
J: TRBJ2-5
length: 12

CDR3: ASSYQGNTEAF
V: TRBV6-5
J: TRBJ1-1
length: 11

CDR3: SVVLTGRYGYT
V: TRBV29-1
J: TRBJ1-2
length: 11

CDR3: ASSGRDRASYNEQF
V: TRBV4-3
J: TRBJ2-1
length: 14

CDR3: ASSPGLAGGYTQY
V: TRBV7-2
J: TRBJ2-3
length: 13

CDR3: ASRRAGTATYNEQF
V: TRBV27
J: TRBJ2-1
length: 14

CDR3: ASEPPSSYNEQF
V: TRBV28
J: TRBJ2-1
length: 12

CDR3: ASSLDGSSYNEQY
V: TRBV3-1
J: .
length: 13